The sequence of this T cell receptor (beta chain) was determined in a study of blood T cell repertoires in COVID-19. The CDR3 is 16 amino acids. V lost 0 bases to trimming and J lost 5 bases; unmatched junction nucleotides: 7. CDR1 LGHDT and CDR2 YNNKEL come from the germline V gene (reference sequence). This clone was observed a handful of times. Method: immunoSEQ multiplex PCR; TCRdb's copy keeps in-frame clones and lacks some. The table lists 37,000 or so clones, over 80% of them singletons, with under 15% in the top ten. This clonotype originated in a human donor in a cohort sampled during active COVID-19. The chain links TRBV3-1 (or the pseudogene TRBV3-2) to TRBJ2-5; TRBD1 aligns across 9 bases. Sequencing was performed on peripheral blood. DNA for the CDR3: TGTGCCAGCAGCCAAGATAGGGGACAGGGTTGGGAGACCCAGTACTTC. Translated: CASSQDRGQGWETQYF.